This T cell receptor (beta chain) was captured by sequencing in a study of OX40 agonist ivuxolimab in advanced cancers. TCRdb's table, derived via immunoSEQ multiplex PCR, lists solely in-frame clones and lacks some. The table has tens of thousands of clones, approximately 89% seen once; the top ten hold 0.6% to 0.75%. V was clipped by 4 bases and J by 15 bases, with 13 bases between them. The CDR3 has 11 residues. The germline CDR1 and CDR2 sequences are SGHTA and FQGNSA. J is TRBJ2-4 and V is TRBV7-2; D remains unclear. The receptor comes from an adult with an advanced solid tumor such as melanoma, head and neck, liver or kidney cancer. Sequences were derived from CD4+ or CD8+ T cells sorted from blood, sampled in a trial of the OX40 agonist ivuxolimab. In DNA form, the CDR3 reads TGTGCCAGCAGCTCCGGACCGCTTCGGTACTTC. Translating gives CASSSGPLRYF.